These 13 T cell receptor beta chains were sequenced from one sample in a study of blood T cell repertoires in COVID-19. The method was immunoSEQ multiplex PCR; TCRdb's version includes in-frame clones alone and lacks a portion of them. This sample has 12,000 to 15,000 clones, with 80% to 90% found just once. Sequenced material: peripheral blood. The receptors originated from a human donor in a cohort sampled during active COVID-19.

This sequence joins TRBV29-1 and TRBJ1-4; possibly TRBD1 for D (5 bases). Germline-derived CDR1 and CDR2 are SQVTM and ANQGSEA. The CDR3 length is 14 residues. Deletions cut 4 bases from V and 3 bases from J, with 12 bases between. Here the CDR3 reads CSVAVLTANEKLFF. The CDR3 bases are TGCAGCGTTGCTGTTCTGACAGCTAATGAAAAACTGTTTTTT. The complete variable domain, with remaining parts taken from reference TRBV29-1 and TRBJ1-4, reads SAVISQKPSRDICQRGTSLTIQCQVDSQVTMMFWYRQQPGQSLTLIATANQGSEATYESGFVIDKFPISRPNLTFSTLTVSNMSPEDSSIYLCSVAVLTANEKLFFGSGTQLSVL.

V gene TRBV6-6 combines with J gene TRBJ2-6; the D gene is possibly TRBD1 (6 bases). Germline V gene sequence: CDR1 MNHNY, CDR2 SVGAGI (reference sequence). The CDR3 spans 15 residues. V lost 6 bases and J lost 2, with 11 bases in between. The chain's CDR3 is CASRIQGAGANVLTF. DNA of the CDR3: TGTGCCAGCAGAATACAGGGAGCTGGGGCCAACGTCCTGACTTTC.

The chain employs TRBV28 and TRBJ2-1, with TRBD2 matching 14 bases. The germline gives CDR1 MDHEN, CDR2 SYDVKM. V was pared by 6 bases and J by 14 bases, with 6 bases of the junction left unmatched. This CDR3 has 13 amino acids. The DNA for the CDR3 is TGTGCCAGCAGGGGACTAGCGGGAGAAGTGGAGTTCTTC. It codes for CASRGLAGEVEFF.

The V gene is TRBV24-1, the J gene TRBJ2-5; TRBD1 aligns across 9 bases. CDR3 length: 16 amino acids. The junction had 5 bases not matched to a gene; V was cut back by 4 bases and J by 0 bases. Germline V lookup: CDR1 KGHDR, CDR2 SFDVKD. For the CDR3, the DNA is TGTGCCACCAGTGACGGGGGACAGGGAAACCAAGAGACCCAGTACTTC. Translating gives CATSDGGQGNQETQYF.

This chain links TRBV18 with TRBJ2-5; D may be TRBD1 (6 bases). Germline V gene lookup returns CDR1 KGHSH and CDR2 LQKENI. Trimming shortened V by 4 bases and J by 2 bases, and 11 bases separated the two germline ends. The CDR3 runs 14 residues. CDR3 nucleotides: TGTGCCAGCTCACTACAGGGTGTTCAAGAGACCCAGTACTTC. This translates into CASSLQGVQETQYF.

The chain joins TRBV12-3 or TRBV12-4 to TRBJ1-2, with D possibly TRBD1 on 6 matching bases. Trimming shortened V by 3 bases and J by 7 bases, and 12 bases separated the two germline ends. The CDR3 is 13 residues long. CDR3 DNA: TGTGCCAGCAGTTTCACACAGGGCGCTGGCTACACCTTC. It encodes CASSFTQGAGYTF.

J is TRBJ1-3 and V is TRBV4-1, with D perhaps TRBD1 (5 bases). The CDR3 consists of 17 residues. V shed 1 base and J shed 0 bases, with 13 bases lying between them. From germline, CDR1 is MGHRA and CDR2 YSYEKL. CDR3 region: CASSQVRDGSSGNTIYF. In nucleotides, the CDR3 is TGCGCCAGCAGCCAAGTACGGGACGGGAGCTCTGGAAACACCATATATTTT.

The genes are TRBV4-3 and TRBJ1-2; a weak D match, TRBD1 (6 bases). CDR1 and CDR2 (germline): LGHNA, YSLEER. The germline V and J ends were trimmed by 4 bases and 8 bases, with 20 bases remaining between them. The CDR3 has 15 residues. The CDR3 region is CASSRDRDISVGYTF. The CDR3 nucleotides read TGCGCCAGCAGCCGTGACCGGGACATCTCCGTCGGCTACACCTTC.

CDR3 coding DNA: TGTGCCAGCAGCATGATGAATAGTGCCAGCTACACCTTC. Its protein product is CASSMMNSASYTF. V usage is TRBV7-2 and J usage is TRBJ1-2; D is undetermined. The CDR3 runs to 13 residues. Trimming stripped 5 bases from V and 9 bases from J, with 16 bases between. Per germline, CDR1 SGHTA and CDR2 FQGNSA.

The gene calls are TRBV28 and TRBJ1-5; D gene uncertain. V dropped 2 bases and J dropped 9 bases, with 8 bases sitting between them. Germline V CDR1 and CDR2: MDHEN, SYDVKM. The CDR3 has 12 amino acids. Here the CDR3 reads CASSLTDRPQHF. CDR3 bases: TGTGCCAGCAGTTTAACAGATCGGCCCCAGCATTTT. Full variable domain (rest looked up from reference TRBV28 and TRBJ1-5): DVKVTQSSRYLVKRTGEKVFLECVQDMDHENMFWYRQDPGLGLRLIYFSYDVKMKEKGDIPEGYSVSREKKERFSLILESASTNQTSMYLCASSLTDRPQHFGDGTRLSIL.

The chain recombines TRBV5-1 with TRBJ1-2; 9 positions match TRBD1. Trimming took 4 bases from V and 5 from J; bases not matched to a gene: 6. From germline, CDR1 is SGHRS and CDR2 YFSETQ. CDR3 length: 14 amino acids. The CDR3 sequence is CASSQTGGRYGYTF. In nucleotides, the CDR3 is TGCGCCAGCAGCCAAACAGGGGGCAGGTATGGCTACACCTTC.

The V and J genes are TRBV4-2 and TRBJ1-3; D ambiguous. CDR1 is LGHNA and CDR2 is YNFKEQ in the germline V gene. This CDR3 contains 12 residues. The V gene lost 6 bases and the J gene lost 0 bases, with 3 bases spanning the gap. For the CDR3, the DNA is TGTGCCAGCAGGAGCTCTGGAAACACCATATATTTT. This translates into CASRSSGNTIYF.

J is TRBJ1-5 and V is TRBV5-1; tentative D call: TRBD1 (5 bases). This CDR3 has 14 residues. Germline CDR1 and CDR2: SGHRS and YFSETQ. V was shortened by 0 bases and J by 5 bases, with 9 bases between the two germline ends. The CDR3 coding sequence is TGCGCCAGCAGCTTGGGCCAGGGCTATCAGCCCCAGCATTTT. This encodes CASSLGQGYQPQHF.